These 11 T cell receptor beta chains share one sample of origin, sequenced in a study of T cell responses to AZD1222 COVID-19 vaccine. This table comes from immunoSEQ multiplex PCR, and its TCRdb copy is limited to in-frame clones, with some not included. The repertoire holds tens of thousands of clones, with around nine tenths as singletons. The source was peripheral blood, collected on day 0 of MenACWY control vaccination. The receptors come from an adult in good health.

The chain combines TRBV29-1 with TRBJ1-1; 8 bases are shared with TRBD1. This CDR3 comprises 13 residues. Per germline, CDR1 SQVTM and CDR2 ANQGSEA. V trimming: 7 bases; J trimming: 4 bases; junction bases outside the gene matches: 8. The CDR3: CSGGAGTGTEAFF. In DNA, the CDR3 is TGCAGCGGTGGCGCCGGGACAGGCACTGAAGCTTTCTTT.

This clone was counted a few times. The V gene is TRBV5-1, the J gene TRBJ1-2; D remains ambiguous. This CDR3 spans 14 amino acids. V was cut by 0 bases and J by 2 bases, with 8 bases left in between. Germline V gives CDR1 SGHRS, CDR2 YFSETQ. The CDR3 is CASSLGDINYGYTF. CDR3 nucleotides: TGCGCCAGCAGCTTGGGTGACATAAACTATGGCTACACCTTC.

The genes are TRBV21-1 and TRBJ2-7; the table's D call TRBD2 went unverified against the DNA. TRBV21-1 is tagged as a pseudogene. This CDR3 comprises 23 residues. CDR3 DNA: TGTGCCAGCAGCGCAAAGGCCCCGGGTCGGCAGGCAGGGACTAGCGGGAGGGCCGGCGAGCAGTACTTC. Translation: CASSAKAPGRQAGTSGRAGEQYF.

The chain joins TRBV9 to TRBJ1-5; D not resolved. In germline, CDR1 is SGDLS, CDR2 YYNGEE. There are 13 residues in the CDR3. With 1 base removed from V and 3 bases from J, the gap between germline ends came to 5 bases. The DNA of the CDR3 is TGTGCCAGCAGCGTAACGGTCAATCAGCCCCAGCATTTT. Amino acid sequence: CASSVTVNQPQHF. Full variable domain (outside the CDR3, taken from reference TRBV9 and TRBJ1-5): DSGVTQTPKHLITATGQRVTLRCSPRSGDLSVYWYQQSLDQGLQFLIQYYNGEERAKGNILERFSAQQFPDLHSELNLSSLELGDSALYFCASSVTVNQPQHFGDGTRLSIL.

CDR3 region: CASSQGRTYGYTF. CDR3 nucleotides: TGTGCCAGCAGCCAGGGACGGACCTATGGCTACACCTTC. The chain recombines TRBV9 with TRBJ1-2; possible D gene TRBD1, 5 bases. Trimming removed 4 bases at V and 4 bases at J, with 11 bases between. This CDR3 contains 13 residues. CDR1 is SGDLS, CDR2 YYNGEE, per germline.

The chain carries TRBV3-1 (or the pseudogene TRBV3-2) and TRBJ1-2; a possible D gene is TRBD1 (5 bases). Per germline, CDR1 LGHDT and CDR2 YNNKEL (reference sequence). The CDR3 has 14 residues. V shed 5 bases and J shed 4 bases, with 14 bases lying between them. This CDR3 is CASSWDGEPYGYTF. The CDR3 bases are TGTGCCAGCAGCTGGGACGGCGAGCCCTATGGCTACACCTTC.

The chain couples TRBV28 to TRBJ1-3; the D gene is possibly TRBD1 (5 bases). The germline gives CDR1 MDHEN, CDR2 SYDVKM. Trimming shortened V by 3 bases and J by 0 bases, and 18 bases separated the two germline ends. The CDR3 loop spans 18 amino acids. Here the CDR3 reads CASSFWGTSFYSGNTIYF. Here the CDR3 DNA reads TGTGCCAGCAGTTTCTGGGGGACTTCCTTTTACTCTGGAAACACCATATATTTT.

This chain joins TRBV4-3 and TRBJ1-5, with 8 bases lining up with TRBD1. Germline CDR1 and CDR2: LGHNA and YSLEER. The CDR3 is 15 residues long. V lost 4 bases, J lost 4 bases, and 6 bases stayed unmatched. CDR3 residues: CASSPRQGRNQPQHF. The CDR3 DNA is TGCGCCAGCAGCCCCAGACAGGGGAGAAATCAGCCCCAGCATTTT.

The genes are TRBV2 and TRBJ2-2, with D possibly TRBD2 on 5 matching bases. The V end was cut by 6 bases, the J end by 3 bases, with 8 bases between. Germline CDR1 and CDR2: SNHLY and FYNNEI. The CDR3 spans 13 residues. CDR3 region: CASRPGDTGELFF. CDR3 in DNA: TGTGCCAGCAGGCCCGGGGACACCGGGGAGCTGTTTTTT.

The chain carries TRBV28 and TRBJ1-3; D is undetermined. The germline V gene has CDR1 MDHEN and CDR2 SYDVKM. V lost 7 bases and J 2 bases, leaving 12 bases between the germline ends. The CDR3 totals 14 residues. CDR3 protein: CASINRGTGNTIYF. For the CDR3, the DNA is TGTGCCAGCATCAACAGAGGGACTGGAAACACCATATATTTT.

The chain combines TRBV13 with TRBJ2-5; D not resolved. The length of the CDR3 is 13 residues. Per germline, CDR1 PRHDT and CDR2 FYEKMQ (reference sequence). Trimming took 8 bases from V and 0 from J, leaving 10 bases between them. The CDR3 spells CASVRGYQETQYF. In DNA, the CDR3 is TGTGCCAGCGTCCGTGGGTACCAAGAGACCCAGTACTTC.